This TCR beta chain was recovered during a study of Graves' ophthalmopathy and Graves' hyperthyroidism. Study-level background: Stable hyperthyroidism referred to disease that showed no ophthalmopathy within 18 months of follow-up.

The TCR beta CDR3 regions underwent amplification from RNA transcripts. Scientists carried out first-round RT-PCR using HTBI primers and then a second-round multiplex PCR. TCRdb reprocessed the multiplex PCR reads with MiXCR, giving one entry per CDR3 protein. The repertoire holds around 1.1 million distinct CDR3 sequences, with approximately 35% as singletons. With 1 base clipped from V and 3 bases from J, the junction kept 5 bases outside the gene matches. The length of the CDR3 is 15 residues. CDR1 is LNHDA, CDR2 SQIVND, per germline (reference sequence). This chain links TRBV19 with TRBJ2-7, with TRBD1 matching 8 bases. The sample comprised peripheral blood or thyroid tissue (not recorded which). The source is an adult man with Graves' hyperthyroidism. The CDR3 sequence is CASSIADRGVYEQYF. CDR3 in DNA: TGTGCCAGTAGTATAGCCGACAGGGGAGTCTACGAGCAGTACTTC. Combining the CDR3 with reference TRBV19 and TRBJ2-7 gives the whole variable domain DGGITQSPKYLFRKEGQNVTLSCEQNLNHDAMYWYRQDPGQGLRLIYYSQIVNDFQKGDIAEGYSVSREKKESFPLTVTSAQKNPTAFYLCASSIADRGVYEQYFGPGTRLTVT.